Listed below are T cell receptor beta chains from one sample, sequenced in a study of EBV T-cell therapy then PD-1 blockade in nasopharyngeal carcinoma. Some clones are missing from TCRdb's copy, which holds only in-frame ones; the method was immunoSEQ multiplex PCR. Altogether approximately 23,000 clones are present, over 65% being singletons, with the ten largest covering approximately 25%. Their target antigens are unknown. The sequenced sample was CD8+ T cells from blood, obtained at day -245 from a patient whose treatment included autologous EBV-specific T cells and nivolumab. These receptors all come from a middle-aged man with nasopharyngeal carcinoma. Each CDR3 is given with its conserved first and last residue. The D gene is left open where the match is weak. Size tells how often a clone was seen (once, few, many) or the class of an expanded clone, and some rows leave it out.

D,length,J,size,V,CDR3,DNA
-,15,TRBJ2-7,-,TRBV7-6,CASSLAGQGTYEQYF,TGTGCCAGCAGCTTAGCGGGGCAGGGAACCTACGAGCAGTACTTC
-,17,TRBJ2-7,-,TRBV4-1,CASSPTMHVTSTHEQYF,TGCGCCAGCAGCCCAACCATGCATGTGACTAGTACTCACGAGCAGTACTTC
-,13,TRBJ1-2,-,TRBV29-1,CSVEARSNYGYTF,TGCAGCGTTGAAGCCCGATCTAACTATGGCTACACCTTC
TRBD1,19,TRBJ1-5,-,TRBV4-2,CASSQDWQGGLISNQPQHF,TGTGCCAGCAGCCAAGATTGGCAGGGGGGGCTTATTAGCAATCAGCCCCAGCATTTT
-,12,TRBJ1-1,-,TRBV23-1,CASSPKGPGAFF,TGCGCCAGCAGTCCTAAAGGTCCTGGAGCTTTCTTT
-,16,TRBJ2-3,-,TRBV6-5,CASSYSTPVLRDTQYF,TGTGCCAGCAGTTACTCGACGCCCGTCCTAAGGGATACGCAGTATTTT
-,14,TRBJ1-5,-,TRBV19,CASSKWLGNQPQHF,TGTGCCAGTAGTAAGTGGTTGGGCAATCAGCCCCAGCATTTT
-,15,TRBJ2-2,-,TRBV6-1,CASSETDGNTGELFF,TGTGCCAGCAGTGAGACGGACGGGAACACCGGGGAGCTGTTTTTT
-,17,TRBJ1-1,-,TRBV6-2/TRBV6-3,CASSYPGTFLLNTEAFF,TGTGCCAGCAGTTACCCGGGGACATTTCTTTTGAACACTGAAGCTTTCTTT
TRBD1,16,TRBJ1-5,-,TRBV28,CASSWGTGGGNQPQHF,TGTGCCAGCAGTTGGGGGACAGGGGGCGGCAATCAGCCCCAGCATTTT
-,14,TRBJ2-2,-,TRBV5-6,CASRHRANTGELFF,TGTGCCAGCAGACACAGGGCGAACACCGGGGAGCTGTTTTTT
TRBD2,20,TRBJ2-3,-,TRBV15,CATSRDPVIAGVPSTDTQYF,TGTGCCACCAGCAGAGATCCGGTGATAGCGGGGGTTCCTAGCACAGATACGCAGTATTTT
TRBD2,17,TRBJ2-7,-,TRBV7-9,CASSEASGGLMTYEQYF,TGTGCCAGCAGCGAGGCTAGCGGGGGCCTCATGACCTACGAGCAGTACTTC
-,16,TRBJ2-5,-,TRBV18,CASSHPWGEGQETQYF,TGTGCCAGCTCACATCCCTGGGGGGAAGGCCAAGAGACCCAGTACTTC
TRBD1,14,TRBJ2-1,-,TRBV5-6,CASSTGTGYNEQFF,TGTGCCAGCAGCACAGGGACAGGTTACAATGAGCAGTTCTTC
TRBD1,15,TRBJ1-1,-,TRBV6-1,CASSEIGTGGIEAFF,TGTGCCAGCAGTGAAATAGGGACAGGGGGCATTGAAGCTTTCTTT
-,14,TRBJ2-7,-,TRBV14,CASSQDPLSYEQYF,TGTGCCAGCAGCCAAGATCCGTTATCCTACGAGCAGTACTTC
-,14,TRBJ2-2,-,TRBV19,CASKGGTHTGELFF,TGTGCCAGTAAAGGAGGGACCCACACCGGGGAGCTGTTTTTT
TRBD1,19,TRBJ1-6,-,TRBV19,CASSMSSGTGGPLGSPLHF,TGTGCCAGTAGTATGTCTTCCGGGACAGGGGGCCCTTTAGGGTCACCCCTCCACTTT
-,13,TRBJ2-1,-,TRBV18,CASSSALYNEQFF,TGTGCCAGCTCATCCGCCCTTTACAATGAGCAGTTCTTC
-,17,TRBJ2-3,once,TRBV6-2/TRBV6-3,CASSYSRLWGSTDTQYF,TGTGCCAGCAGTTACTCGAGATTATGGGGGAGTACAGATACGCAGTATTTT
TRBD2,15,TRBJ2-3,once,TRBV5-1,CASSFSGGAFETQYF,TGCGCCAGCAGCTTTAGCGGGGGGGCTTTTGAAACGCAGTATTTT
-,15,TRBJ2-7,-,TRBV7-9,CASSHRSFRRREQYF,TGTGCCAGCAGCCATCGCTCATTCCGCCGCCGCGAGCAGTACTTC
-,15,TRBJ2-3,-,TRBV2,CASSEKGGAGDTQYF,TGTGCCAGCAGTGAAAAGGGGGGGGCCGGAGATACGCAGTATTTT
-,14,TRBJ2-5,-,TRBV10-3,CAISESLGLETQYF,TGTGCCATCAGTGAGTCGTTGGGTTTGGAGACCCAGTACTTC
-,18,TRBJ2-1,-,TRBV2,CASSEARVRAGALAGQFF,TGTGCCAGCAGTGAAGCTCGAGTAAGGGCGGGGGCGCTGGCGGGGCAGTTCTTC
TRBD1,17,TRBJ1-1,-,TRBV3-1/TRBV3-2,CASSPWNEQGYGTEAFF,TGTGCCAGCAGCCCCTGGAACGAACAGGGGTATGGCACTGAAGCTTTCTTT
-,15,TRBJ1-4,-,TRBV5-6,CASSQSVWRGEKLFF,TGTGCCAGCAGCCAATCCGTCTGGAGGGGTGAAAAACTGTTTTTT
-,13,TRBJ2-3,-,TRBV4-1,CASSQVLPDTQYF,TGCGCCAGCAGCCAAGTTCTTCCAGATACGCAGTATTTT
-,12,TRBJ1-3,once,TRBV19,CASSPLAGERYF,TGTGCCAGTAGCCCCCTTGCCGGGGAGCGATATTTT
-,14,TRBJ2-7,few,TRBV7-9,CASSLIQSSYEQYF,TGTGCCAGCAGCTTAATCCAGAGCTCCTACGAGCAGTACTTC